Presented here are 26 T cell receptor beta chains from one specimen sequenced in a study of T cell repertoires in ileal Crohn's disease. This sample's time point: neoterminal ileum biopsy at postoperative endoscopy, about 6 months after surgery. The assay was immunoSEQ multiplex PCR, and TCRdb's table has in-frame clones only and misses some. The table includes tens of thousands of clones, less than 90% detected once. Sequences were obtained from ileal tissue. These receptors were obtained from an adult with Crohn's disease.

The CDR3 DNA reads as TGTGCCAGCAGTGAAGGAATGGCTAGCCCCCACAATGAGCAGTTCTTC. It translates to CASSEGMASPHNEQFF. The chain is built from TRBV6-1 and TRBJ2-1; D is perhaps TRBD2 (5 bases). In germline, CDR1 is MNHNS, CDR2 SASEGT. There are 16 residues in the CDR3. Trimming cost V 1 base and J 5 bases, with 15 bases left between them.

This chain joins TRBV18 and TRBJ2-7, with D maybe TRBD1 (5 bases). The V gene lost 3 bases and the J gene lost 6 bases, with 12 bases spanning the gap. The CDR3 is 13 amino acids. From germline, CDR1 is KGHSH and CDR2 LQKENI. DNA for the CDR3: TGTGCCAGCTCACCCCCAGGGTTTGCCGAGCAGTACTTC. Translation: CASSPPGFAEQYF.

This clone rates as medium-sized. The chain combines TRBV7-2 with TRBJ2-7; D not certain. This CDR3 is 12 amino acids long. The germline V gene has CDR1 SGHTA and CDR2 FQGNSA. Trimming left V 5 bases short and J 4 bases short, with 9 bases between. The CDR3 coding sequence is TGTGCCAGCAGCCCCAACGGTTACGAGCAGTACTTC. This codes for CASSPNGYEQYF. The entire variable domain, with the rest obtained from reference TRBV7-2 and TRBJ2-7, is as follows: GAGVSQSPSNKVTEKGKDVELRCDPISGHTALYWYRQSLGQGLEFLIYFQGNSAPDKSGLPSDRFSAERTGGSVSTLTIQRTQQEDSAVYLCASSPNGYEQYFGPGTRLTVT.

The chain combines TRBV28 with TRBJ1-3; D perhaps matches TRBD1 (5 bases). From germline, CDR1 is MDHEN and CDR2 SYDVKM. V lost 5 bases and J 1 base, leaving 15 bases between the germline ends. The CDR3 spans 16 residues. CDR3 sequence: CASSPGGPGSGNTIYF. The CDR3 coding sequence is TGTGCCAGCAGTCCCGGGGGTCCAGGGTCTGGAAACACCATATATTTT.

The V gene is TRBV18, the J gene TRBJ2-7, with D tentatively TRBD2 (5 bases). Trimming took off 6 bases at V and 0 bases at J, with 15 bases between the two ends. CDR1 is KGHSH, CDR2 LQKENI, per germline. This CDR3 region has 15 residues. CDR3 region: CASSPEGRSSYEQYV. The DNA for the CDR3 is TGTGCCAGCTCTCCCGAGGGCCGGAGCTCCTACGAGCAGTACGTC.

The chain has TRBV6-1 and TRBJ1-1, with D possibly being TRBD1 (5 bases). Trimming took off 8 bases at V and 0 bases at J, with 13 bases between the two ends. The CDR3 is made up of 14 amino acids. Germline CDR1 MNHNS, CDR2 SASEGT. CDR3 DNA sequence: TGTGCCAGCCGGGGCGGGGCGATGAACACTGAAGCTTTCTTT. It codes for CASRGGAMNTEAFF.

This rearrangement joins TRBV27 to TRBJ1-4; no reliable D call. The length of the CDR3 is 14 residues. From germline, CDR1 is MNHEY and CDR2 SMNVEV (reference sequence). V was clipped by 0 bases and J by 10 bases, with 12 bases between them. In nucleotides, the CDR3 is TGTGCCAGCAGTTTATCGCGAAATCTTGGAAAACTGTTTTTT. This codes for CASSLSRNLGKLFF.

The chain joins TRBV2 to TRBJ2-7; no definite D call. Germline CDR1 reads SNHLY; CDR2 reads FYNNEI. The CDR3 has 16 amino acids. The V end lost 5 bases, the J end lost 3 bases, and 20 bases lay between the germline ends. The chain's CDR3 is CASSPDWRKGIYEQYV. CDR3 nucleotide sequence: TGTGCCAGCAGTCCTGATTGGCGGAAAGGAATCTACGAGCAGTACGTC.

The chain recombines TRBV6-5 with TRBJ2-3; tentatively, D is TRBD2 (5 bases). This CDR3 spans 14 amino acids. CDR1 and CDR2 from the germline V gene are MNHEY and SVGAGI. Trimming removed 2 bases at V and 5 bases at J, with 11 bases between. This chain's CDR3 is CASSYGEGLDTQYF. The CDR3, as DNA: TGTGCCAGCAGTTACGGCGAGGGTTTAGATACGCAGTATTTT.

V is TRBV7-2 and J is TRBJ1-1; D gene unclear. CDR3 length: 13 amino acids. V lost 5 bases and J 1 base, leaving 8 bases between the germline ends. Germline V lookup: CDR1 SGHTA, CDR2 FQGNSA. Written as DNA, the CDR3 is TGTGCCAGCAGCCCCTTGAGGAACACTGAAGCTTTCTTT. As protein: CASSPLRNTEAFF.

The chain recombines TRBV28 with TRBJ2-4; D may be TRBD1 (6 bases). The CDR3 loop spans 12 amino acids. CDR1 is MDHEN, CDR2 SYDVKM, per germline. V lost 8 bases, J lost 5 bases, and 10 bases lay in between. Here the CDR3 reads CASQTGQNIQYF. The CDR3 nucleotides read TGTGCCAGCCAGACAGGCCAAAACATTCAGTACTTC.

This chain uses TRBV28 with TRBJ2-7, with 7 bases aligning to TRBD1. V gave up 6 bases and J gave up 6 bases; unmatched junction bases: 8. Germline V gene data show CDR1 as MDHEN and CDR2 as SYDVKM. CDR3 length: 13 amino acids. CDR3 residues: CASRTGQDREQYF. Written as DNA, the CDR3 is TGTGCCAGCAGGACCGGACAGGATCGCGAGCAGTACTTC.

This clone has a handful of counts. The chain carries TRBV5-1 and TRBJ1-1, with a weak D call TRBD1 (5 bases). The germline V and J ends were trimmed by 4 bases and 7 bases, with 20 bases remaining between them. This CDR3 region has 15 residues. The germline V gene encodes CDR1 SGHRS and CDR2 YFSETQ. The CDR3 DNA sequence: TGCGCCAGCAGCCCTGCCGGGACTGCCGTTTTTGAAGCTTTCTTT. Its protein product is CASSPAGTAVFEAFF.

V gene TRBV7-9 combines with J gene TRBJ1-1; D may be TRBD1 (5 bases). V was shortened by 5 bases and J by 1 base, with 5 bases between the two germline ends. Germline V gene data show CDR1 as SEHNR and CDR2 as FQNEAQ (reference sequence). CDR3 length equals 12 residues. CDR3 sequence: CASSDRNTEAFF. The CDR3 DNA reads TGTGCCAGCAGCGACAGGAACACTGAAGCTTTCTTT.

The CDR3 coding sequence is TGCGCCAGCAGCTTCGGTGGGACAGGGAATGAAAAACTGTTTTTT. Translated: CASSFGGTGNEKLFF. This chain uses TRBV5-1 with TRBJ1-4, with 9 positions matching TRBD1. The germline V gene encodes CDR1 SGHRS and CDR2 YFSETQ. Trimming at V came to 2 bases and at J to 5 bases, leaving 4 bases not matched to a gene. This CDR3 region has 15 residues. The variable domain in full, completed from reference TRBV5-1 and TRBJ1-4, reads KAGVTQTPRYLIKTRGQQVTLSCSPISGHRSVSWYQQTPGQGLQFLFEYFSETQRNKGNFPGRFSGRQFSNSRSEMNVSTLELGDSALYLCASSFGGTGNEKLFFGSGTQLSVL.

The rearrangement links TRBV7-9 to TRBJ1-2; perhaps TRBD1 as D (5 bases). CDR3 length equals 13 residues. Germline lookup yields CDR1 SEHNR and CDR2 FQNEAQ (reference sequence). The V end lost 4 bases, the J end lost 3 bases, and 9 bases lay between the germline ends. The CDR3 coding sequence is TGTGCCAGCAGCTCTGGAGGGGACTATGGCTACACCTTC. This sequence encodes CASSSGGDYGYTF. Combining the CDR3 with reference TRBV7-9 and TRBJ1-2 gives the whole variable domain DTGVSQNPRHKITKRGQNVTFRCDPISEHNRLYWYRQTLGQGPEFLTYFQNEAQLEKSRLLSDRFSAERPKGSFSTLEIQRTEQGDSAMYLCASSSGGDYGYTFGSGTRLTVV.

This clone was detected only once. CDR3 loop: CASSIVNGVKNGYTF. The CDR3 DNA follows: TGTGCCAGTAGTATAGTAAACGGGGTTAAAAATGGCTACACCTTC. The gene calls are TRBV19 and TRBJ1-2, with D uncertain. V was shortened by 1 base and J by 6 bases, with 15 bases between the two germline ends. The CDR3 sequence is 15 residues long. Looked up from germline, CDR1 is LNHDA and CDR2 is SQIVND (reference sequence).

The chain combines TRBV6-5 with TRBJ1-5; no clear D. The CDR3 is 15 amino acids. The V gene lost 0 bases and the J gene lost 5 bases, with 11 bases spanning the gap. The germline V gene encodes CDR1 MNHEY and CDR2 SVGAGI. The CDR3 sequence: CASSYSRQLHQPQHF. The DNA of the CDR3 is TGTGCCAGCAGTTACTCGAGGCAGCTTCATCAGCCCCAGCATTTT.

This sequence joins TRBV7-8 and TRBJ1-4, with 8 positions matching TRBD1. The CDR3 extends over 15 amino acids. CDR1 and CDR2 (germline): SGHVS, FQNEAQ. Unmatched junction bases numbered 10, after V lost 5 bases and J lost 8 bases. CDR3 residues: CASSQTGVKREKLFF. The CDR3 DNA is TGTGCCAGCAGCCAGACAGGGGTCAAAAGGGAAAAACTGTTTTTT.

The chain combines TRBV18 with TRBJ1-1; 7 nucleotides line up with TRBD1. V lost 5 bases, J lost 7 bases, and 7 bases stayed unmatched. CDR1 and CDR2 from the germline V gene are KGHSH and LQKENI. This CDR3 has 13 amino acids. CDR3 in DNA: TGTGCCAGCTCAAAGGACCGGGACAGTGAAGCTTTCTTT. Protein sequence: CASSKDRDSEAFF.

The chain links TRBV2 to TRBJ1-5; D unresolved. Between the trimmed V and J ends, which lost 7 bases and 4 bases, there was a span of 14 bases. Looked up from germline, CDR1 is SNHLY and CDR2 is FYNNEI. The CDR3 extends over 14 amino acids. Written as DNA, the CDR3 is TGTGCCAGCACGGTATGGGAGTCTAATCAGCCCCAGCATTTT. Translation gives CASTVWESNQPQHF.

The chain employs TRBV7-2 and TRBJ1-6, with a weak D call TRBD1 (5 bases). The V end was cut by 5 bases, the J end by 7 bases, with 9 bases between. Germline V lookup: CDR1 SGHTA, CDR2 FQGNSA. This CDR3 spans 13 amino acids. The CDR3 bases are TGTGCCAGCAGCCACGACAGAAATTCACCCCTCCACTTT. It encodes CASSHDRNSPLHF.

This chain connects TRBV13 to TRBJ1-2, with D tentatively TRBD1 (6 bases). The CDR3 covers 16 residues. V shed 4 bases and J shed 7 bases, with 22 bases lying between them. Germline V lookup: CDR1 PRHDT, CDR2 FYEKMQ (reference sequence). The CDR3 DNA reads TGTGCCAGCAGCTCTTACAGGGCCCTGGTAGGAGGTGGCTACACCTTC. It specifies CASSSYRALVGGGYTF.

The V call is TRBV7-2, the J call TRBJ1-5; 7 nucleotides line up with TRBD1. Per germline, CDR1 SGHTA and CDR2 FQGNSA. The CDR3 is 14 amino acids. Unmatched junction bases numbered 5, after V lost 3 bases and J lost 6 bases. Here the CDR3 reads CASSFQRGPQPQHF. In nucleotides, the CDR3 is TGTGCCAGCAGCTTCCAAAGGGGGCCTCAGCCCCAGCATTTT.

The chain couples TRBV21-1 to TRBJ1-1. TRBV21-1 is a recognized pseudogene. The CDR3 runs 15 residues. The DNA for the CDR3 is TGTGCCAGCAGCAATTGGGCGGGAATGAACACTGAAGCTTTCTTT. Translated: CASSNWAGMNTEAFF.

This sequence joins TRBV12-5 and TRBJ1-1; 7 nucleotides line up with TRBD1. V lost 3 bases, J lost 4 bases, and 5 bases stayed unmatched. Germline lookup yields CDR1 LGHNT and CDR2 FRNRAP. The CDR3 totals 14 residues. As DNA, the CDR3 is TGTGCTAGTGGTTTACGCGAGGGGGCCACTGAAGCTTTCTTT. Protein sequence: CASGLREGATEAFF.